The 29 T cell receptor beta chains below were found in one sample sequenced in a study of blood T cell repertoires in COVID-19 (dated by TCRdb to about 2020). Libraries were constructed by the immunoSEQ multiplex PCR assay. This immuneACCESS table, as held by TCRdb, lists in-frame sequences with V and J called but not all clones. Of the missing ones, under half trace to an unresolved V gene in checked studies; the others have no known cause. This sample gives roughly 300,000 clones in total; roughly 85% of them show up just once. Approximately 5% of the sample comes from the top ten. The specimen was PBMCs or T cells enriched from blood (not recorded which). The receptors stem from a woman aged 25 to 39 who had recovered from COVID-19.

The chain couples TRBV5-4 to TRBJ1-3; 9 nucleotides align to TRBD1. This CDR3 is built from 14 residues. J lost 8 bases, V lost 4 bases, and 7 bases had no gene match. Per germline, CDR1 SGHNT and CDR2 YYREEE (reference sequence). This CDR3 reads CASSDRQGVDTIYF. DNA for the CDR3: TGTGCCAGCAGCGACCGACAGGGGGTCGACACCATATATTTT.

This chain joins TRBV30 and TRBJ1-5, with no clear D. V was clipped by 1 base and J by 2 bases, with 12 bases between them. The CDR3 consists of 15 residues. Germline V gene sequence: CDR1 GTSNPN, CDR2 SVGIG (reference sequence). In DNA, the CDR3 is TGTGCCTGGAGTGGGGAGTACCGGGGCAATCAGCCCCAGCATTTT. Translation gives CAWSGEYRGNQPQHF.

The rearrangement links TRBV10-3 to TRBJ2-1, with D possibly being TRBD2 (5 bases). The CDR3 runs 12 residues. Trimming took 6 bases from V and 3 from J, leaving 6 bases between them. Germline V CDR1 and CDR2: ENHRY, SYGVKD. CDR3 amino acids: CAIRRDYNEQFF. As DNA, the CDR3 is TGTGCCATCAGACGGGACTACAATGAGCAGTTCTTC.

The chain combines TRBV18 with TRBJ2-2; D unclear. Trimming stripped 4 bases from V and 0 bases from J, with 9 bases between. The CDR3 consists of 15 residues. Germline V lookup: CDR1 KGHSH, CDR2 LQKENI. The CDR3 region is CASSLLKTNTGELFF. CDR3 sequence (DNA): TGTGCCAGCTCACTGTTAAAAACGAACACCGGGGAGCTGTTTTTT. The whole variable domain, remainder taken from reference TRBV18 and TRBJ2-2, is NAGVMQNPRHLVRRRGQEARLRCSPMKGHSHVYWYRQLPEEGLKFMVYLQKENIIDESGMPKERFSAEFPKEGPSILRIQQVVRGDSAAYFCASSLLKTNTGELFFGEGSRLTVL.

The chain combines TRBV6-5 with TRBJ1-3; maybe TRBD1 (6 bases). Germline CDR1 reads MNHEY; CDR2 reads SVGAGI. The CDR3 spans 14 residues. Trimming shortened V by 7 bases and J by 2 bases, and 12 bases separated the two germline ends. CDR3 bases: TGTGCCAGCAAATTACAGGGTGCTGGAAACACCATATATTTT. Protein product: CASKLQGAGNTIYF.

The V and J genes are TRBV11-2 and TRBJ1-2, with no clear D. The CDR3 length is 13 residues. The germline V gene encodes CDR1 SGHAT and CDR2 FQNNGV. Trimming left V 4 bases short and J 6 bases short, with 12 bases between. CDR3 region: CASSSTSVDGYTF. DNA of the CDR3: TGTGCCAGCAGCTCCACCTCGGTCGATGGCTACACCTTC.

The rearrangement links TRBV4-3 to TRBJ1-1; D remains ambiguous. Germline V gene sequence: CDR1 LGHNA, CDR2 YSLEER. This CDR3 contains 13 residues. The germline V and J ends were trimmed by 3 bases and 6 bases, with 11 bases remaining between them. The CDR3: CASSHLGEAEAFF. For the CDR3, the DNA is TGCGCCAGCAGCCACCTGGGAGAAGCTGAAGCTTTCTTT.

J is TRBJ1-3 and V is TRBV6-1; 7 positions agree with TRBD1. There are 17 residues in the CDR3. Germline CDR1 reads MNHNS; CDR2 reads SASEGT. Losses at the gene ends were 2 bases for V and 0 bases for J; bases not matched to a gene: 7. CDR3 DNA sequence: TGTGCCAGCAGTGAAAGGTGGGGACAGAGCTCTGGAAACACCATATATTTT. This codes for CASSERWGQSSGNTIYF.

The V and J genes are TRBV27 and TRBJ2-7; weak D call: TRBD2 (6 bases). CDR1 and CDR2 (germline): MNHEY, SMNVEV (reference sequence). This CDR3 contains 14 residues. Trimming cost V 6 bases and J 4 bases, with 16 bases left between them. CDR3 coding DNA: TGTGCCAGCAGCCGGATGGGGGGTGTGTACGAGCAGTACTTC. Translating it yields CASSRMGGVYEQYF.

The chain joins TRBV6-5 to TRBJ1-3; D remains ambiguous. V lost 2 bases, J lost 4 bases, and 9 bases lay in between. Germline CDR1 MNHEY, CDR2 SVGAGI. The CDR3 contains 14 residues. The CDR3 loop is CASSYDKSGNTIYF. CDR3 nucleotide sequence: TGTGCCAGCAGTTACGACAAGTCCGGAAACACCATATATTTT.

The chain couples TRBV6-5 to TRBJ2-7; no definite D call. Deletions cut 0 bases from V and 3 bases from J, with 9 bases between. Germline lookup yields CDR1 MNHEY and CDR2 SVGAGI. The CDR3 length is 14 residues. CDR3 sequence reads: CASSYSIQDYEQYF. The CDR3 region has the DNA TGTGCCAGCAGTTACTCGATTCAGGACTACGAGCAGTACTTC.

This CDR3 is CASSPGQLYEQYF. Written as DNA, the CDR3 is TGTGCCAGCAGCCCGGGACAGCTATACGAGCAGTACTTC. This chain connects TRBV7-8 to TRBJ2-7; 7 bases are shared with TRBD1. This CDR3 comprises 13 residues. Germline lookup yields CDR1 SGHVS and CDR2 FQNEAQ. The V gene end was trimmed by 5 bases and the J gene end by 4 bases; junction bases not matched to a gene: 5.

In its sample, this clone was seen once. The genes are TRBV19 and TRBJ2-1; 7 bases line up with TRBD2. The CDR3 has 14 residues. After removal of 6 bases from V and 10 bases from J, the junction contained 12 bases not matched to a gene. Per germline, CDR1 LNHDA and CDR2 SQIVND (reference sequence). Written as DNA, the CDR3 is TGTGCCAGTAGATGGGACTATCTGGGGCTCGAGCAGTTCTTC. It is translated as CASRWDYLGLEQFF.

This sequence joins TRBV7-2 and TRBJ1-1; perhaps TRBD1 as D (5 bases). CDR3 length: 12 residues. Germline values: CDR1 SGHTA, CDR2 FQGNSA. Trimming stripped 6 bases from V and 5 bases from J, with 10 bases between. CDR3 in DNA: TGTGCCAGCAGAGCCGGGGGAACTGAAGCTTTCTTT. Protein product: CASRAGGTEAFF.

The chain is built from TRBV28 and TRBJ1-2; the D is unclear. The CDR3 consists of 15 residues. Germline V gene sequence: CDR1 MDHEN, CDR2 SYDVKM. V was pared by 5 bases and J by 2 bases, with 15 bases between. The CDR3 coding sequence is TGTGCCAGCAGTAACTACGGAGGGCCGAACTATGGCTACACCTTC. It specifies CASSNYGGPNYGYTF.

The rearrangement joins TRBV27 to TRBJ2-7; D is possibly TRBD1 or TRBD2 (6 bases each). Trimming removed 4 bases at V and 7 bases at J, with 20 bases between. The CDR3 contains 15 residues. CDR1 is MNHEY, CDR2 SMNVEV, per germline (reference sequence). CDR3 in DNA: TGTGCCAGCAGTTCATCAGGGGTTTCGGCGGGGGAGCAGTACTTC. This codes for CASSSSGVSAGEQYF.

V is TRBV14 and J is TRBJ1-2; no clear D gene. Germline-derived CDR1 and CDR2 are SGHDN and FVKESK. The CDR3 spans 13 residues. V shed 0 bases and J shed 7 bases, with 9 bases lying between them. The CDR3 region is CASSQDLRGGYTF. Here the CDR3 DNA reads TGTGCCAGCAGCCAAGATCTTAGAGGTGGCTACACCTTC.

In DNA, the CDR3 is TGTGCCAGCAGCGTAGGAGAAGGGGGCTCGGGCTACACCTTC. As protein: CASSVGEGGSGYTF. V gene TRBV9 combines with J gene TRBJ1-2; 7 bases line up with TRBD1. This CDR3 is built from 14 residues. Trimming removed 0 bases from V and 8 bases from J; junction bases left unmatched: 7. Germline CDR1 and CDR2: SGDLS and YYNGEE.

This clone was picked up a small number of times. The rearrangement uses TRBV24-1 and TRBJ2-2; 14 bases are a match to TRBD2. There are 17 residues in the CDR3. Per germline, CDR1 KGHDR and CDR2 SFDVKD. Trimming took 4 bases from V and 6 from J; bases not matched to a gene: 6. The CDR3 protein is CATSDRGTSGSPGELFF. The CDR3 DNA is TGTGCCACCAGTGACCGAGGGACTAGCGGGAGTCCCGGGGAGCTGTTTTTT.

The chain employs TRBV11-2 and TRBJ1-4; D uncertain. CDR3 length equals 16 residues. Trimming pared 5 bases from V and 0 bases from J, leaving 13 bases between. Looked up from germline, CDR1 is SGHAT and CDR2 is FQNNGV. CDR3 residues: CASSERVRATNEKLFF. CDR3 bases: TGTGCCAGCAGCGAGAGGGTCCGGGCAACTAATGAAAAACTGTTTTTT.

This chain connects TRBV4-1 to TRBJ1-5, with D hard to call. Germline CDR1 and CDR2: MGHRA and YSYEKL. This CDR3 contains 17 residues. V was trimmed by 9 bases and J by 0 bases, leaving 21 bases between them. The CDR3 DNA reads as TGCGCCAGGAAGTTCCGAGGGCCCGCGTATAGCAATCAGCCCCAGCATTTT. The encoded protein is CARKFRGPAYSNQPQHF.

The chain employs TRBV6-5 and TRBJ1-3; possible D gene TRBD1, 5 bases. The CDR3 length is 15 residues. Germline lookup yields CDR1 MNHEY and CDR2 SVGAGI. V lost 6 bases and J lost 0, with 12 bases in between. The CDR3 DNA follows: TGTGCCAGCAGACCAGACAGCGCCTCTGGAAACACCATATATTTT. Its translation is CASRPDSASGNTIYF.

The gene calls are TRBV19 and TRBJ1-5; 9 bases are shared with TRBD1. Trimming took 6 bases from V and 6 from J; bases not matched to a gene: 12. The CDR3 spans 16 residues. CDR1 and CDR2 from the germline V gene are LNHDA and SQIVND (reference sequence). The CDR3 reads CASRDRQGGIRQPQHF. CDR3 nucleotides: TGTGCCAGTAGGGATAGACAGGGGGGAATTCGTCAGCCCCAGCATTTT.

V gene TRBV7-2 combines with J gene TRBJ2-7, with D possibly being TRBD1 (6 bases). The V gene lost 4 bases and the J gene lost 5 bases, with 6 bases spanning the gap. The CDR3 loop spans 11 amino acids. Germline V gives CDR1 SGHTA, CDR2 FQGNSA. CDR3 amino acids: CASSYRDEQYF. The CDR3 DNA reads as TGTGCCAGCAGCTACAGGGACGAGCAGTACTTC.

This sequence joins TRBV7-3 and TRBJ2-1, with 10 bases lining up with TRBD2. With V trimmed by 5 bases and J by 8 bases, 6 bases remained unmatched. The germline V gene has CDR1 SGHTA and CDR2 FQGTGA. The CDR3 spans 14 residues. The CDR3 loop reads CASSGIAGGDEQFF. In nucleotides, the CDR3 is TGTGCCAGCAGCGGTATAGCGGGGGGCGATGAGCAGTTCTTC.

This clone was seen once. V and J are TRBV7-6 and TRBJ1-2, with 8 bases that match TRBD1. The CDR3 extends over 13 amino acids. The V gene's germline CDR1 is SGHVS and CDR2 FNYEAQ. With 1 base clipped from V and 7 bases from J, the junction kept 2 bases outside the gene matches. Here the CDR3 DNA reads TGTGCCAGCAGCTTAGAACAGGGGGTTGGCTACACCTTC. This translates into CASSLEQGVGYTF.

In nucleotides, the CDR3 is TGTGCCAGGAGGGGGCAGAGCACAGATACGCAGTATTTT. Encoded protein: CARRGQSTDTQYF. The rearrangement uses TRBV19 and TRBJ2-3; TRBD1 matches 7 bases. Trimming removed 9 bases from V and 0 bases from J; junction bases left unmatched: 3. Germline lookup yields CDR1 LNHDA and CDR2 SQIVND (reference sequence). This CDR3 contains 13 residues.

The J gene is TRBJ2-7, the V gene TRBV5-1, with a tentative D call TRBD1 (6 bases). The CDR3 has 13 residues. Germline CDR1 and CDR2: SGHRS and YFSETQ. Trimming removed 4 bases at V and 3 bases at J, with 11 bases between. The CDR3 loop reads CASSKDRDYEQYF. The CDR3 bases are TGCGCCAGCAGCAAGGACAGAGACTACGAGCAGTACTTC.

This chain connects TRBV15 to TRBJ1-2; TRBD1 aligns across 7 bases. This CDR3 has 15 amino acids. V dropped 0 bases and J dropped 7; count of bases not matched to a gene: 8. The germline CDR1 and CDR2 sequences are LNHNV and YYDKDF (reference sequence). CDR3 residues: CATSREGQGDRGYTF. CDR3 coding DNA: TGTGCCACCAGCAGAGAGGGCCAGGGGGATCGTGGCTACACCTTC. Full variable domain (outside the CDR3, taken from reference TRBV15 and TRBJ1-2): DAMVIQNPRYQVTQFGKPVTLSCSQTLNHNVMYWYQQKSSQAPKLLFHYYDKDFNNEADTPDNFQSRRPNTSFCFLDIRSPGLGDTAMYLCATSREGQGDRGYTFGSGTRLTVV.